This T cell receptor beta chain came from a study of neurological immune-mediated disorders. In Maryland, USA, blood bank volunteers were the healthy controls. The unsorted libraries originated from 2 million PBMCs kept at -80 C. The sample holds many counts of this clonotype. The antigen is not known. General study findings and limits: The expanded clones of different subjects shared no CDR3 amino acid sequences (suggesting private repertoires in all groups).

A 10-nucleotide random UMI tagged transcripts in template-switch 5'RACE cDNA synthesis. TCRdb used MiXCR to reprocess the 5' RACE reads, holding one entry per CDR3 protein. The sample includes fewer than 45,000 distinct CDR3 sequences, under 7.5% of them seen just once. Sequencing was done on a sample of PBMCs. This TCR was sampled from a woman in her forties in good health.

In DNA, the CDR3 is TGTGCCAGCACCGCCATGGGTGGGGGACGCTCCTACGAGCAGTACTTC. Its translation: CASTAMGGGRSYEQYF. The rearrangement links TRBV6-5 to TRBJ2-7; TRBD1 or TRBD2 may be the D gene (5 bases each). CDR3 size: 16 residues. Trimming removed 7 bases from V and 0 bases from J, with 19 bases in between. CDR1 is MNHEY, CDR2 SVGAGI, per germline.